A selection of T cell receptor beta chains follows, all from one sample in a study of OX40 agonist ivuxolimab in advanced cancers. Only in-frame clones appear in the TCRdb table, and some are missing; sequencing was by immunoSEQ multiplex PCR. The sample consists of roughly 92,000 clones, approximately 84% of them appearing once. This sample comprised CD4+ or CD8+ T cells sorted from blood, obtained in a trial of the OX40 agonist ivuxolimab. These receptors all come from an adult with an advanced solid tumor such as melanoma, head and neck, liver or kidney cancer. Both conserved end residues are part of each CDR3. D genes are given only for firm matches. Some rows have no size entry. The others give once, few or many, or a class for an expanded clone.

v_call: TRBV4-1; j_call: TRBJ2-7; clone_size: once; d_call: NA; cdr3_nt: TGCGCCAGCAGCCGGGTTGATTCGGGCCGAGCCTACGAGCAGTACTTC; cdr3_aa: CASSRVDSGRAYEQYF
v_call: TRBV18; j_call: TRBJ1-5; clone_size: once; d_call: NA; cdr3_nt: TGTGCCAGCTCCCAGGGCCTGAATCAGCCCCAGCATTTT; cdr3_aa: CASSQGLNQPQHF
v_call: TRBV18; j_call: TRBJ2-7; clone_size: NA; d_call: NA; cdr3_nt: TGTGCCAGCTCACCTGATACAGATAGCTCCTACGAGCAGTACTTC; cdr3_aa: CASSPDTDSSYEQYF
v_call: TRBV7-9; j_call: TRBJ1-2; clone_size: few; d_call: NA; cdr3_nt: TGTGCCAGCAGCTCCCCGTCGACGGCCCATGGCTACACCTTC; cdr3_aa: CASSSPSTAHGYTF
v_call: TRBV29-1; j_call: TRBJ2-1; clone_size: NA; d_call: NA; cdr3_nt: TGCAGCGTTGATCTGGCGGGGCAGGGGAATGAGCAGTTCTTC; cdr3_aa: CSVDLAGQGNEQFF
v_call: TRBV4-3; j_call: TRBJ1-2; clone_size: NA; d_call: TRBD1; cdr3_nt: TGCGCCAGCAACCAAGTCGAGTATTGGGCGACAGGGCACCATAATACTAACTATGGCTACACCTTC; cdr3_aa: CASNQVEYWATGHHNTNYGYTF
v_call: TRBV25-1; j_call: TRBJ2-7; clone_size: once; d_call: NA; cdr3_nt: TGTGCCAGCAGTGAGGAATGGACGGCAGATTACGAGCAGTACTTC; cdr3_aa: CASSEEWTADYEQYF
v_call: TRBV4-3; j_call: TRBJ2-3; clone_size: NA; d_call: NA; cdr3_nt: TGCGCCAGCAGCCAAGGGATTGGACGCACAGATACGCAGTATTTT; cdr3_aa: CASSQGIGRTDTQYF
v_call: TRBV10-1; j_call: TRBJ2-7; clone_size: NA; d_call: NA; cdr3_nt: TGCGCCAGCACCGAGCTCCCCGAGGGGTACGAGCAGTACTTC; cdr3_aa: CASTELPEGYEQYF
v_call: TRBV20-1; j_call: TRBJ2-7; clone_size: NA; d_call: NA; cdr3_nt: TGCAGTGCTCGATATAACCTCGAGCAGTACTTC; cdr3_aa: CSARYNLEQYF